This TCR beta chain was obtained from a study of blood T cell repertoires in COVID-19. Study summary: The United States, Italy and Spain supplied acute and convalescent COVID-19 samples. Sample material is recorded as cDNA or gDNA derived from T cells, B-cell-depleted T cells, or PBMCs.

Per the original methods: Reference gene primers were amplified, and this amplification served to estimate nucleated cell counts. The assay was immunoSEQ multiplex PCR, and TCRdb's table has in-frame clones only and misses some. Clonal size and the V and J genes are those of that table, whereas D and trimming came from the DNA. The data hold approximately 150,000 clones, with around 83% observed a single time. The CDR3 sequence is 13 residues long. Germline CDR1 SGHTA, CDR2 FQGTGA. V lost 1 base and J 3 bases, leaving 7 bases between the germline ends. Material for sequencing was peripheral blood. This clonotype was sampled from a human donor in a cohort sampled during active COVID-19. The chain has TRBV7-3 and TRBJ2-7; a weak D match, TRBD1 (5 bases). Written as DNA, the CDR3 is TGTGCCAGCAGCTTAAATAGGGGCTACGAGCAGTACTTC. Residues: CASSLNRGYEQYF.